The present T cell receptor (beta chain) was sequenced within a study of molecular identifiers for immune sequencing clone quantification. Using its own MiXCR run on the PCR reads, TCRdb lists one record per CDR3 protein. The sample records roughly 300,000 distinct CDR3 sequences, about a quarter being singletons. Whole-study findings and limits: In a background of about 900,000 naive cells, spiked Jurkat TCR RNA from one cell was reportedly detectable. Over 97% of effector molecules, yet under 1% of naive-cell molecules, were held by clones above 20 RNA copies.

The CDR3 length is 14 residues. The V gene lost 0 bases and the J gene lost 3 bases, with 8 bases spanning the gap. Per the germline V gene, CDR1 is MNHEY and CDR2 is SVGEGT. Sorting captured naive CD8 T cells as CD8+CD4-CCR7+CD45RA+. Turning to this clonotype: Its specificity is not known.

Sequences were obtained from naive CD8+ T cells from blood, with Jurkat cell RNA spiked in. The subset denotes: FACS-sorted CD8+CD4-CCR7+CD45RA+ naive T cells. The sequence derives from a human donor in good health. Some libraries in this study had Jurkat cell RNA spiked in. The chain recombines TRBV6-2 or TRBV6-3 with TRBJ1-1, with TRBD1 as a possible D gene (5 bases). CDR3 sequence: CASSYSIGDTEAFF. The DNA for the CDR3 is TGTGCCAGCAGTTACTCGATAGGGGACACTGAAGCTTTCTTT.